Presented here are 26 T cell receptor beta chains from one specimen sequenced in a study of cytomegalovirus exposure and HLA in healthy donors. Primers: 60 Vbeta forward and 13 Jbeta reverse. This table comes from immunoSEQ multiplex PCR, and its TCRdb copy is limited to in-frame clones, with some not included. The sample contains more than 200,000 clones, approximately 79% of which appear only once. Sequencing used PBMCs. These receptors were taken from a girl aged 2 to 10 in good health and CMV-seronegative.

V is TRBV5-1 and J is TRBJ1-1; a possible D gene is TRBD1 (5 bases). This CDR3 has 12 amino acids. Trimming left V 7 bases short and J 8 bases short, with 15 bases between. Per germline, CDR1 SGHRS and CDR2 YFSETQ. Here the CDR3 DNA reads TGCGCCAGCTTTTTTCCCGGGGGAGAAGCTTTCTTT. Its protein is CASFFPGGEAFF.

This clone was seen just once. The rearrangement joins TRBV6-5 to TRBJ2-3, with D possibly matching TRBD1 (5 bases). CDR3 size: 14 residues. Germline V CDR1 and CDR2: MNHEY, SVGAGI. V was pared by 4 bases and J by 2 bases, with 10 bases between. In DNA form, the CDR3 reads TGTGCCAGCAGTTTCAGGGTATACACAGATACGCAGTATTTT. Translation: CASSFRVYTDTQYF.

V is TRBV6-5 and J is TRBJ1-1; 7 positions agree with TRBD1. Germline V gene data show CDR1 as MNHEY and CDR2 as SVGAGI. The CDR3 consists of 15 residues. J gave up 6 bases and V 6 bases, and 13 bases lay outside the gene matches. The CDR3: CASSRGLTGDPEAFF. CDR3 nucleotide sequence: TGTGCCAGCAGCCGCGGACTAACAGGGGACCCTGAAGCTTTCTTT.

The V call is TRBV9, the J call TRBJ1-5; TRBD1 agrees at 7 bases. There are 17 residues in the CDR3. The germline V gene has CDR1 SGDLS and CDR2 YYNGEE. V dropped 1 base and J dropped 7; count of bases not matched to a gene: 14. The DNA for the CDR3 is TGTGCCAGCAGCGTAATCTACAGGGGCCCCGGGCGACAGCCCCAGCATTTT. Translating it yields CASSVIYRGPGRQPQHF. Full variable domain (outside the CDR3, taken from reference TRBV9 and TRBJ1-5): DSGVTQTPKHLITATGQRVTLRCSPRSGDLSVYWYQQSLDQGLQFLIQYYNGEERAKGNILERFSAQQFPDLHSELNLSSLELGDSALYFCASSVIYRGPGRQPQHFGDGTRLSIL.

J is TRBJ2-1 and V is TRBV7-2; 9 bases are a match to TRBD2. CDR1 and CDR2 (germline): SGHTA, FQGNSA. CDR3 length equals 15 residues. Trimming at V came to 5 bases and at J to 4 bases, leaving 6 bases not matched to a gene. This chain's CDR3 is CASSQTSGTYNEQFF. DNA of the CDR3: TGTGCCAGCAGCCAGACTAGCGGAACGTACAATGAGCAGTTCTTC.

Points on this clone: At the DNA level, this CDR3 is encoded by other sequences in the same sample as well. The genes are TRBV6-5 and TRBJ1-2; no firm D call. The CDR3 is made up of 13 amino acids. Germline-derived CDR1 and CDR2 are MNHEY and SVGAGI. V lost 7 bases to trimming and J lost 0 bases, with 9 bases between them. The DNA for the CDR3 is TGTGCCAGCACTGCGGGTTCTAACTATGGCTACACCTTC. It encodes CASTAGSNYGYTF.

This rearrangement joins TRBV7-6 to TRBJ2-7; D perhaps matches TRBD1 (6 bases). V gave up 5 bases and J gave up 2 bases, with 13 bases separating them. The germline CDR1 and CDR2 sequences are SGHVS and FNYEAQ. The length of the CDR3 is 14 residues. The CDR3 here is CASSHLDRPYEQYF. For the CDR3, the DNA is TGTGCCAGCAGCCACTTGGACAGACCCTACGAGCAGTACTTC.

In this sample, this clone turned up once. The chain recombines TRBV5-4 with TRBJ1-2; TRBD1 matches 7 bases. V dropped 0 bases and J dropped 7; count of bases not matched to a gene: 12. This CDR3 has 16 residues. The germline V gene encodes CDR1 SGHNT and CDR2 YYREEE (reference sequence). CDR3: CASSLGTGQILGGYTF. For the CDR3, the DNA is TGTGCCAGCAGCTTGGGGACAGGCCAGATACTTGGTGGCTACACCTTC.

This CDR3 reads CASSYSTTSTDTQYF. CDR3 sequence (DNA): TGTGCCAGCAGTTACTCGACTACTAGCACAGATACGCAGTATTTT. The chain joins TRBV6-6 to TRBJ2-3, with a possible D match to TRBD2 (5 bases). Germline V gene sequence: CDR1 MNHNY, CDR2 SVGAGI (reference sequence). The CDR3 consists of 15 residues. Trimming removed 0 bases from V and 0 bases from J, with 7 bases in between.

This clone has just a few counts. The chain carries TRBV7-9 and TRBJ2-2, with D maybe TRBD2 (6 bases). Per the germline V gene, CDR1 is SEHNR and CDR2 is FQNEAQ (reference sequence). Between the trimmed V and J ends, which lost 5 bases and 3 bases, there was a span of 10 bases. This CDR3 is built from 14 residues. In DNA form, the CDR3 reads TGTGCCAGCAGCCCCGTAGCGGACACCGGGGAGCTGTTTTTT. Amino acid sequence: CASSPVADTGELFF.

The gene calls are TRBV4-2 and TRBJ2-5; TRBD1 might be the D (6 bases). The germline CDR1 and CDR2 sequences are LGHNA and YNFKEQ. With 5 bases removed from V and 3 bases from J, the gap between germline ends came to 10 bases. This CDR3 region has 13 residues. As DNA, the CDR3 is TGTGCCAGCAGCAAAAGACAGGAAGAGACCCAGTACTTC. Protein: CASSKRQEETQYF.

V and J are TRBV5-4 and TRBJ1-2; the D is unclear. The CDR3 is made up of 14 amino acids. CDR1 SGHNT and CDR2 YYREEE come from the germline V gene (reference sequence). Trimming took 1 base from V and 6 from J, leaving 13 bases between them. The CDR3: CASSLTLGEDGYTF. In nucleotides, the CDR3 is TGTGCCAGCAGCTTGACTCTGGGAGAAGATGGCTACACCTTC.

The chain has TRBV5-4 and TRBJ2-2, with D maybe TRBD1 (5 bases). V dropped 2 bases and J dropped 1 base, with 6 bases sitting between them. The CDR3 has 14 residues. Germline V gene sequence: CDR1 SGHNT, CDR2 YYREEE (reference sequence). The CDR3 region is CASSLGQNTGELFF. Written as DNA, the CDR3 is TGTGCCAGCAGCTTAGGACAGAACACCGGGGAGCTGTTTTTT.

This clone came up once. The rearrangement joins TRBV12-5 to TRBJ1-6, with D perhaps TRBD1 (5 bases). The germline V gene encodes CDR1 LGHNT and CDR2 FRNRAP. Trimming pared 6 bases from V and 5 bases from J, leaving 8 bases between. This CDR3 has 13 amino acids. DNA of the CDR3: TGTGCTAGTGGGGACAAGGATAATTCACCCCTCCACTTT. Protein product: CASGDKDNSPLHF.

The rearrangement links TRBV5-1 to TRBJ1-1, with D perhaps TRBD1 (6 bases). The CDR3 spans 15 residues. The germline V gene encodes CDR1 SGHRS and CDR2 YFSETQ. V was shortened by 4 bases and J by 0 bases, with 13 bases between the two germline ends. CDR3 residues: CASSPTQGMNTEAFF. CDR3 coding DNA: TGCGCCAGCAGCCCAACTCAGGGGATGAACACTGAAGCTTTCTTT.

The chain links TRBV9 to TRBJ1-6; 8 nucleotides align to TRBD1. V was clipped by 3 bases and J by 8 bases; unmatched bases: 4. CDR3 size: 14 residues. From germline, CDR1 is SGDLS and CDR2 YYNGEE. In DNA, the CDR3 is TGTGCCAGCAGCGAGACAGGGGAACATTCACCCCTCCACTTT. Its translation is CASSETGEHSPLHF.

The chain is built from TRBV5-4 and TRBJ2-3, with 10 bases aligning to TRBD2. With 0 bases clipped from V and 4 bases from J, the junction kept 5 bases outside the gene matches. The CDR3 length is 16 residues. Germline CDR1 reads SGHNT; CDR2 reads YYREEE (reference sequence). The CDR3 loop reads CASSLAAGGIADTQYF. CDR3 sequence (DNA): TGTGCCAGCAGCTTGGCAGCGGGAGGGATCGCAGATACGCAGTATTTT.

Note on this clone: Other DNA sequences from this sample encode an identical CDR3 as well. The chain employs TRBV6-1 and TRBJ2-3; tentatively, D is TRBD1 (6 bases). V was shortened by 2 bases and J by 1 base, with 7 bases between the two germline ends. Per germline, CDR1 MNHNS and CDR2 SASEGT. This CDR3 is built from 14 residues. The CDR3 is CASSEKGGTDTQYF. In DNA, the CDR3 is TGTGCCAGCAGTGAAAAGGGGGGCACAGATACGCAGTATTTT.

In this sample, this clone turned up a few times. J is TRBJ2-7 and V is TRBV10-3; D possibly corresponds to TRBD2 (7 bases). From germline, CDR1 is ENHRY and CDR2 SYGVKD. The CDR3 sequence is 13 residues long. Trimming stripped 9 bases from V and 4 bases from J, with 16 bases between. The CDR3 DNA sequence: TGTGCCATAGGGGGGGGTTCGCGTTACGAGCAGTACTTC. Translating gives CAIGGGSRYEQYF.

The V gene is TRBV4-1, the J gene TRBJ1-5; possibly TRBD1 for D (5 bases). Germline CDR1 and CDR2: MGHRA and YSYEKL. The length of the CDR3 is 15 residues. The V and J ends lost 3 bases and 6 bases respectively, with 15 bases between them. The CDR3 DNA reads TGCGCCAGCAGCCACTCGGACACGCGTCCTCAGCCCCAGCATTTT. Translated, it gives CASSHSDTRPQPQHF.

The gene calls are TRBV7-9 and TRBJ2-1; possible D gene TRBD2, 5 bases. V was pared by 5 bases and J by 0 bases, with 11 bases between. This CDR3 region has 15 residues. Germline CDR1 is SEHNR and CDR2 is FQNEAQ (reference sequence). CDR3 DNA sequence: TGTGCCAGCAGCGACTACTCGAGCTCCTACAATGAGCAGTTCTTC. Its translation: CASSDYSSSYNEQFF.

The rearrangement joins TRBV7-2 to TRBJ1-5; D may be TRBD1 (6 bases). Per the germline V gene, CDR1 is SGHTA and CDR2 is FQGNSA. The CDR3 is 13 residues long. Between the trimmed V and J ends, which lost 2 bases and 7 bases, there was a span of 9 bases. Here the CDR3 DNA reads TGTGCCAGCAGCTTATACAGGGAACAGCCCCAGCATTTT. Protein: CASSLYREQPQHF.

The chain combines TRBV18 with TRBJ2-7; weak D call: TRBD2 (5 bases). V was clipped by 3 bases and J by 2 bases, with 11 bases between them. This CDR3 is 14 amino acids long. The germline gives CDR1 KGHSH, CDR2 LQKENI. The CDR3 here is CASSPSGGAYEQYF. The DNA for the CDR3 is TGTGCCAGCTCACCGAGCGGCGGAGCCTACGAGCAGTACTTC.

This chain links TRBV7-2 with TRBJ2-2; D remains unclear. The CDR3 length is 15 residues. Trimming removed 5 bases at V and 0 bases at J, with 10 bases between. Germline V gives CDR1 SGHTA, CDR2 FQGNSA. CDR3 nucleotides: TGTGCCAGCAGCGTACAGAGATCGAACACCGGGGAGCTGTTTTTT. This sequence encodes CASSVQRSNTGELFF.

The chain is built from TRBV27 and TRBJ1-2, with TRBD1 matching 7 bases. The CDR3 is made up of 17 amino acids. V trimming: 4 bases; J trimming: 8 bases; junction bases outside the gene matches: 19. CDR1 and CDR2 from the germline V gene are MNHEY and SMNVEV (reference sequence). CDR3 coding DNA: TGTGCCAGCAGTTCCGGGACAGTTTCTTCTCTCGTCAGCGGCTACACCTTC. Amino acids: CASSSGTVSSLVSGYTF.

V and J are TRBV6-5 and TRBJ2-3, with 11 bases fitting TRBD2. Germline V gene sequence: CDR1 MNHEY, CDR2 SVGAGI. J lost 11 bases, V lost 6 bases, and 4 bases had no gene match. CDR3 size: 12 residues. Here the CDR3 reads CASSDSGRVQYF. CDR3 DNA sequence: TGTGCCAGCAGCGATAGCGGGAGGGTGCAGTATTTT.